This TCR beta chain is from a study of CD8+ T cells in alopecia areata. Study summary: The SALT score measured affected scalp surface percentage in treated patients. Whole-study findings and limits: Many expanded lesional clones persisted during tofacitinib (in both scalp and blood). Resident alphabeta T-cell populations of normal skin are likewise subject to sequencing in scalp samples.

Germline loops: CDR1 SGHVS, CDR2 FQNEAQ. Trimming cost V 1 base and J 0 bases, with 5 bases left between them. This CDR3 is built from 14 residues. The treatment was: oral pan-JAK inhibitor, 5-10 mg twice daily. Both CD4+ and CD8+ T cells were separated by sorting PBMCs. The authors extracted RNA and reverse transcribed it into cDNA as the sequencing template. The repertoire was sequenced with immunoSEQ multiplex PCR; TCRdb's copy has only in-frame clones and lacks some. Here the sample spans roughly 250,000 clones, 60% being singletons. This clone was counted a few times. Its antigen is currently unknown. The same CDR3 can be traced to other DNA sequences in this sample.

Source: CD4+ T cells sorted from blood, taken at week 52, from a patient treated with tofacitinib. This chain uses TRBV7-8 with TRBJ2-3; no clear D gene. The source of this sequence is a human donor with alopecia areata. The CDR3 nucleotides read TGTGCCAGCAGCTTAGTACCTAGCACAGATACGCAGTATTTT. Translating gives CASSLVPSTDTQYF.